The 23 T cell receptor beta chains in this list originate from one sample, sequenced in a study of tumor-infiltrating lymphocytes in primary liver carcinoma. Between 20 and 30 mg of unsorted bulk tissue served as the source from which RNA and DNA were co-extracted. Total RNA (around 500 ng) served as template for TCR beta cDNA synthesis primed by a constant-region primer. Each TCR beta library was derived from three nested multiplex PCR rounds that employed slightly modified ARM-PCR. Primers for the first two PCR rounds were TRBV1-TRBV30 forward primers and a C-beta reverse primer (approximately 10 cycles per round). TCRdb reanalysed the multiplex PCR reads using MiXCR and keeps one entry per CDR3 protein. The sample holds approximately 46,000 distinct CDR3 sequences, more than 70% seen once. Sequenced sample: tumor-adjacent normal liver tissue. Receptors were obtained from a woman in her twenties or thirties with primary liver carcinoma and hepatitis B virus infection.

The chain recombines TRBV6-1 with TRBJ1-6; D gene uncertain. V shed 2 bases and J shed 9 bases, with 14 bases lying between them. The length of the CDR3 is 15 residues. The germline V gene encodes CDR1 MNHNS and CDR2 SASEGT. Here the CDR3 reads CASSEQRDSCSPLHF. The CDR3 DNA is TGTGCCAGCAGTGAACAGCGTGATAGCTGTTCACCCCTCCACTTT.

A few counts support this clonotype. A junction boundary mismatches the germline segment, possibly from a read error. The chain combines TRBV7-9 with TRBJ2-6; D is perhaps TRBD1 (5 bases). The CDR3 has 15 amino acids. CDR1 is SEHNR and CDR2 is FQNEAQ in the germline V gene (reference sequence). DNA for the CDR3: TGTGTCAGCAGCTTACCCCAGGCTGGGGCCAACGTCTTGACTTTC. Protein product: CVSSLPQAGANVLTF.

This clonotype occurred many times. The chain combines TRBV12-3 or TRBV12-4 with TRBJ1-1; TRBD1 matches 10 bases. The CDR3 covers 13 residues. V gave up 6 bases and J gave up 11 bases; unmatched junction bases: 9. The CDR3: CASSMGQGMTAFF. In nucleotides, the CDR3 is TGTGCCAGCAGCATGGGACAGGGGATGACGGCTTTCTTT.

This clonotype was detected once. No conserved phenylalanine or tryptophan ends this CDR3, so it is likely a read error. This chain connects TRBV4-2 to TRBJ2-1; D gene uncertain. Germline CDR1 is LGHNA and CDR2 is YNFKEQ. The CDR3 consists of 15 residues. CDR3: CASSQETQWADEQFL. The CDR3, as DNA: TGCGCCAGCAGCCAAGAGACGCAGTGGGCCGATGAGCAGTTCCTC.

The rearrangement uses TRBV11-2 and TRBJ1-2; D not certain. V was shortened by 5 bases and J by 7 bases, with 14 bases between the two germline ends. This CDR3 contains 13 residues. CDR1 is SGHAT, CDR2 FQNNGV, per germline. CDR3 nucleotides: TGTGCCAGCAGCCCCGGTACAGTCGTTGGCTACACCTTC. This gives the protein CASSPGTVVGYTF.

About this clonotype: This CDR3 fails to terminate in the conserved phenylalanine or tryptophan, so it likely reflects a read error. The V gene is TRBV30, the J gene TRBJ2-2; D is possibly TRBD1 (6 bases). CDR1 is GTSNPN, CDR2 SVGIG, per germline (reference sequence). The CDR3 covers 14 residues. The CDR3 DNA is TGTGCCTGGATCCCCGACAGGAACACCGGGGAACTGTTTTGT. It translates to CAWIPDRNTGELFC.

A remark on this clonotype: A much larger clone lies a single base off, so this may be a read error. The chain couples TRBV28 to TRBJ2-7, with 8 positions matching TRBD1. The CDR3 loop spans 14 amino acids. Germline loops: CDR1 MDHEN, CDR2 SYDVKM. CDR3 nucleotides: TGTACCAGCAAGGGGGACAGGAGTCCCTACGAGCAGTACTTC. Translation gives CTSKGDRSPYEQYF. Using reference TRBV28 and TRBJ2-7 for the parts outside the CDR3, the full variable domain is DVKVTQSSRYLVKRTGEKVFLECVQDMDHENMFWYRQDPGLGLRLIYFSYDVKMKEKGDIPEGYSVSREKKERFSLILESASTNQTSMYLCTSKGDRSPYEQYFGPGTRLTVT.

Note on this clonotype: A much larger clone sits a single nucleotide away, making a read error possible. The V gene is TRBV5-1, the J gene TRBJ2-4; D gene uncertain. CDR3 length equals 15 residues. CDR1 and CDR2 (germline): SGHRS, YFSETQ. Written as DNA, the CDR3 is TGCGCCAGCAGCCAAACTGGCGCAGTGAAAACCATTCAGTACTTC. Translating it yields CASSQTGAVKTIQYF.

In the case of this clonotype: An end of the junction differs from the germline gene, which may be a read error. The chain couples TRBV28 to TRBJ2-7; 8 positions match TRBD2. This CDR3 has 15 amino acids. Germline-derived CDR1 and CDR2 are MDHEN and SYDVKM. This CDR3 is CASSAFGGANYKQYF. Here the CDR3 DNA reads TGTGCCAGCAGTGCCTTCGGGGGGGCCAACTACAAGCAGTACTTC.

V usage is TRBV29-1 and J usage is TRBJ2-2; 9 nucleotides align to TRBD2. This CDR3 region has 14 residues. Germline V gene sequence: CDR1 SQVTM, CDR2 ANQGSEA. CDR3 sequence: CSVSFAGGIGELFF. In DNA form, the CDR3 reads TGCAGTGTTTCCTTCGCGGGAGGGATCGGGGAGCTGTTTTTT.

On this clonotype: The conserved final phenylalanine or tryptophan is absent from the CDR3, which likely points to a read error. The CDR3 region is CASGLEGGGDQYL. The CDR3, as DNA: TGTGCCAGCGGCTTGGAAGGGGGCGGCGACCAGTACTTA. The chain uses TRBV11-2 and TRBJ2-7, with TRBD1 matching over 7 bases. Germline V lookup: CDR1 SGHAT, CDR2 FQNNGV. CDR3 length: 13 amino acids.

A word on this clonotype: A read error may account for a junction end that differs from germline. The chain is built from TRBV5-1 and TRBJ2-5, with TRBD2 identical over 9 bases. Looked up from germline, CDR1 is SGHRS and CDR2 is YFSETQ. The CDR3 is 15 amino acids. The CDR3, as DNA: TGCGCCAGCAACGGGGGGACTAGCTTTCAAGAGACCCTGTACTTC. It translates to CASNGGTSFQETLYF.

In its sample, this clonotype is medium-sized (0.01 to 0.1%). The chain has TRBV6-1 and TRBJ2-3; TRBD1 might be the D (5 bases). CDR1 and CDR2 (germline): MNHNS, SASEGT. With 1 base removed from V and 0 bases from J, the gap between germline ends came to 8 bases. CDR3 length: 15 amino acids. The CDR3 reads CASSEGTISTDTQYF. In DNA, the CDR3 is TGTGCCAGCAGTGAAGGGACAATCAGCACAGATACGCAGTATTTT.

For this clonotype: Germline and junction disagree at one end, which may indicate a read error. The rearrangement joins TRBV11-2 to TRBJ2-7; unclear D gene. Germline CDR1 is SGHAT and CDR2 is FQNNGV. This CDR3 is 12 amino acids long. CDR3 in DNA: TGTGTCAGCAATTCCTACGACTACGAGCAGTACTTC. Encoded protein: CVSNSYDYEQYF.

Comment on this clonotype: A read error is possible here, since a much larger clone lies one base away. This CDR3 is missing its conserved last phenylalanine or tryptophan, likely due to a read error. The V gene is TRBV28, the J gene TRBJ1-5, with a tentative D call TRBD1 (6 bases). The CDR3 contains 14 residues. The ends were cut back, 6 bases at V and 1 base at J, with 10 bases in the middle. Germline V gene lookup returns CDR1 MDHEN and CDR2 SYDVKM. The CDR3 spells CASRLRGSNQPQHL. CDR3 sequence (DNA): TGTGCCAGCAGGTTAAGGGGGAGCAATCAGCCCCAGCATTTA.

The chain joins TRBV11-1 to TRBJ2-2; 7 positions match TRBD2. The germline CDR1 and CDR2 sequences are SGHAT and FQDESV (reference sequence). This CDR3 has 15 residues. V gave up 6 bases and J gave up 6 bases; unmatched junction bases: 10. The CDR3 region is CASRVMAGVSGELFF. CDR3 sequence (DNA): TGTGCCAGCAGGGTTATGGCGGGAGTGTCCGGGGAGCTGTTTTTT.

In the case of this clonotype: A much bigger clone sits one base away, suggesting this may be a read error. The V gene is TRBV28, the J gene TRBJ1-2; the match to TRBD1 covers 10 bases. The germline gives CDR1 MDHEN, CDR2 SYDVKM. Trimming cost V 5 bases and J 10 bases; bases outside gene matches: 13. The CDR3 totals 15 residues. CDR3 bases: TGTGCCAGCAGTGAACCGGGACAGGGGATGGGCGACTACACCTTC. Residues: CASSEPGQGMGDYTF.

This chain links TRBV5-6 with TRBJ2-6; D possibly corresponds to TRBD1 (6 bases). This CDR3 is built from 17 residues. Germline V gene data show CDR1 as SGHDT and CDR2 as YYEEEE. CDR3 nucleotide sequence: TGTATCTGCAGCCAGGACAGCAGCTTCTCTGGGGCCAACGTCCTGACTTTC. As protein: CICSQDSSFSGANVLTF. Combining the CDR3 with reference TRBV5-6 and TRBJ2-6 gives the whole variable domain DAGVTQSPTHLIKTRGQQVTLRCSPKSGHDTVSWYQQALGQGPQFIFQYYEEEERQRGNFPDRFSGHQFPNYSSELNVNALLLGDSALYLCICSQDSSFSGANVLTFGAGSRLTVL.

This chain uses TRBV20-1 with TRBJ2-7; possibly TRBD2 for D (5 bases). Germline V gene lookup returns CDR1 DFQATT and CDR2 SNEGSKA (reference sequence). V lost 2 bases and J lost 4, with 18 bases in between. The CDR3 is 15 amino acids. CDR3 residues: CSARTVRESLYEQYF. CDR3 bases: TGCAGTGCTAGAACAGTAAGGGAGTCCCTTTACGAGCAGTACTTC.

In the case of this clonotype: A read error is likely, as this CDR3 ends without the conserved phenylalanine or tryptophan. The chain couples TRBV12-3 or TRBV12-4 to TRBJ2-5, with 7 positions matching TRBD1. The CDR3 spans 15 residues. CDR3 amino acids: CAGSLGGPYQETQYV. CDR3 sequence (DNA): TGTGCCGGCAGTTTAGGGGGCCCGTACCAAGAGACCCAGTACGTC.

In regard to this clonotype: This may come from a read error, since a much larger clone is one base off. This CDR3 fails to terminate in the conserved phenylalanine or tryptophan, so it likely reflects a read error. This chain connects TRBV18 to TRBJ2-1; possibly TRBD2 for D (6 bases). CDR1 is KGHSH and CDR2 is LQKENI in the germline V gene. Trimming cost V 4 bases and J 6 bases, with 10 bases left between them. There are 13 residues in the CDR3. The CDR3 DNA follows: TGTGCCAGCTCACGAGAGACTAGCAATGAGCAGTTCATC. Its translation: CASSRETSNEQFI.

About this clonotype: Germline and junction disagree at one end, which may indicate a read error. The rearrangement joins TRBV11-2 to TRBJ1-1, with unresolved D. The CDR3 is 11 residues long. Germline-derived CDR1 and CDR2 are SGHAT and FQNNGV. The CDR3 DNA follows: TGTGCGAGCAGCCCCGATACAGAAGCTTTCTTT. This translates into CASSPDTEAFF.

A word on this clonotype: It is likely a read error, because the conserved phenylalanine at the end of the CDR3 is missing. The chain links TRBV11-2 to TRBJ2-3; D possibly matches TRBD1 or TRBD2 (5 bases each). The germline CDR1 and CDR2 sequences are SGHAT and FQNNGV. CDR3 length: 16 residues. The CDR3 nucleotides are TGTGTCAGCAGCCCGAGGGAGACGTCGAGCACAGGTACGCAGTATTTA. This gives the protein CVSSPRETSSTGTQYL.